A single sample gave rise to the 5 T cell receptor beta chains below, sequenced in a study of T-cell memory formation after mild COVID-19. MiXCR, applied by TCRdb to the 5' RACE reads, yields one record per CDR3 protein. Of approximately 260,000 distinct CDR3 sequences detected, approximately 16% appear once; the ten largest clones hold roughly 3.6%. The source material was PBMCs or a T cell subset sorted from them (not recorded which). The source of these receptors is a man aged 18 to 29 who had mild COVID-19 (a few samples of this study predate the infection). Cell type and time point are not known.

This chain joins TRBV7-2 and TRBJ2-5; 8 bases line up with TRBD1. Germline CDR1 and CDR2: SGHTA and FQGNSA. The CDR3 covers 15 residues. Unmatched junction bases numbered 2, after V lost 1 base and J lost 1 base. As DNA, the CDR3 is TGTGCCAGCAGCTTAGGGACAGGGTCCCAAGAGACCCAGTACTTC. As protein: CASSLGTGSQETQYF.

This clonotype has more than one count but fewer than ten. The gene calls are TRBV19 and TRBJ1-1; TRBD1 matches 7 bases. J was trimmed by 5 bases and V by 3 bases; bases with no gene match: 6. CDR3 size: 14 residues. The V gene's germline CDR1 is LNHDA and CDR2 SQIVND (reference sequence). CDR3 loop: CASSIRGLITEAFF. In DNA form, the CDR3 reads TGTGCCAGTAGTATTAGGGGGCTAATTACTGAAGCTTTCTTT.

This clonotype was picked up many times. The chain couples TRBV7-9 to TRBJ2-2; the D is unclear. CDR1 is SEHNR and CDR2 is FQNEAQ in the germline V gene (reference sequence). The CDR3 is 17 residues long. The ends were cut back, 8 bases at V and 2 bases at J, with 21 bases in the middle. The CDR3 region is CASRNWVGRHNTGELFF. The CDR3 DNA follows: TGTGCCAGCCGAAATTGGGTCGGGCGTCACAACACCGGGGAGCTGTTTTTT.

This chain's CDR3 is CASSNRNPTGTEAFF. The DNA for the CDR3 is TGTGCCAGTAGTAACCGCAATCCGACGGGGACTGAAGCTTTCTTT. The chain joins TRBV19 to TRBJ1-1; D remains unclear. The CDR3 extends over 15 amino acids. Germline loops: CDR1 LNHDA, CDR2 SQIVND (reference sequence). Trimming shortened V by 4 bases and J by 5 bases, and 17 bases separated the two germline ends.

This clonotype was seen more than once but under ten times. The V and J genes are TRBV4-1 and TRBJ1-2; D might be TRBD1 (5 bases). V dropped 1 base and J dropped 0 bases, with 12 bases sitting between them. The CDR3 is 16 residues long. Germline loops: CDR1 MGHRA, CDR2 YSYEKL. CDR3 nucleotide sequence: TGCGCCAGCAGCCAAGGGTCCAGGGCCGCTAACTATGGCTACACCTTC. It codes for CASSQGSRAANYGYTF.